This TCR beta chain was sequenced during a study of Ad26.COV2.S vaccination and SARS-CoV-2 variants. The wider study: Doses of Ad26.COV2.S were injected into muscle once or twice, 56 days apart.

With regard to this clone: The antigen is not known.

Study outcomes and limitations: There was reportedly substantial breadth in spike-specific CD8+ and CD4+ T cell responses after vaccination.

Treatment denoted: 15 to 20 received Ad26.COV2.S at low or high dose, single or two shots; about 5 received placebo; per-sample allocation not given. Sampling was done on day 63 after the first vaccine or placebo injection. This adult donor, from Boston, was 18-55 years old. Assay used: immunoSEQ multiplex PCR; TCRdb lists only in-frame clones, some missing. The sample lists 300,000 to 350,000 clones, around 90% seen once, with around 5.5% in the top ten. The specimen was peripheral blood, collected in a trial of Ad26.COV2.S vaccine versus placebo. The receptor was derived from a person between 18 and 65 years old who received the Ad26.COV2.S COVID-19 vaccine or a placebo.

The CDR3 sequence: CASSRNTGELFF. CDR3 coding DNA: TGTGCCAGTAGCCGTAACACCGGGGAGCTGTTTTTT. This rearrangement joins TRBV19 to TRBJ2-2; no clear D gene. V lost 6 bases to trimming and J lost 2 bases, with 4 bases between them. Germline V lookup: CDR1 LNHDA, CDR2 SQIVND (reference sequence). This CDR3 comprises 12 residues.